The source of this T cell receptor beta chain is a study of cytomegalovirus exposure and HLA in healthy donors. There are a few counts of this clone. The germline gene is not matched at one end of the junction; a read error may be the cause. The germline V gene has CDR1 SNHLY and CDR2 FYNNEI. The CDR3 spans 13 residues. The primer mix had 60 Vbeta and 13 Jbeta primers. Profiling relied on immunoSEQ multiplex PCR, and the TCRdb table lists in-frame clones only, not all of them. This sample has about 180,000 clones; over 75% occur once, and the top ten carry over 2%. The specimen sequenced was PBMCs. The clonotype was recovered from a man in his sixties in good health and CMV-seronegative. The V call is TRBV2, the J call TRBJ1-2; a possible D gene is TRBD1 (5 bases). The CDR3: CASSEEGQGSYPF. CDR3 DNA: TGTGCCAGCAGTGAAGAAGGGCAGGGAAGCTACCCCTTC.